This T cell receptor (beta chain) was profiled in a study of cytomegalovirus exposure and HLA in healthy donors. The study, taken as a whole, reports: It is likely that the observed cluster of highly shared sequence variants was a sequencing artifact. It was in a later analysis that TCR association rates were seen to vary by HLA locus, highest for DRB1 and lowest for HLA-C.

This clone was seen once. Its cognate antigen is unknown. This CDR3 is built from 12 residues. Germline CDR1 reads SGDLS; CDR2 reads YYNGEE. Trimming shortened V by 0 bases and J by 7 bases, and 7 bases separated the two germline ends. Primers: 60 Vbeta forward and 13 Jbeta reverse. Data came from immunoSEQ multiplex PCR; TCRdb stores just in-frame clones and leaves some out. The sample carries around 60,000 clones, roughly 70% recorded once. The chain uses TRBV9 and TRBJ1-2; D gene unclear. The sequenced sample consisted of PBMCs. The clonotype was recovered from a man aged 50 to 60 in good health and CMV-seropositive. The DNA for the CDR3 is TGTGCCAGCAGCGTAGCTTTCAGTGGCTACACCTTC. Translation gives CASSVAFSGYTF. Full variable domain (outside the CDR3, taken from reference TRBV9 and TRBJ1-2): DSGVTQTPKHLITATGQRVTLRCSPRSGDLSVYWYQQSLDQGLQFLIQYYNGEERAKGNILERFSAQQFPDLHSELNLSSLELGDSALYFCASSVAFSGYTFGSGTRLTVV.